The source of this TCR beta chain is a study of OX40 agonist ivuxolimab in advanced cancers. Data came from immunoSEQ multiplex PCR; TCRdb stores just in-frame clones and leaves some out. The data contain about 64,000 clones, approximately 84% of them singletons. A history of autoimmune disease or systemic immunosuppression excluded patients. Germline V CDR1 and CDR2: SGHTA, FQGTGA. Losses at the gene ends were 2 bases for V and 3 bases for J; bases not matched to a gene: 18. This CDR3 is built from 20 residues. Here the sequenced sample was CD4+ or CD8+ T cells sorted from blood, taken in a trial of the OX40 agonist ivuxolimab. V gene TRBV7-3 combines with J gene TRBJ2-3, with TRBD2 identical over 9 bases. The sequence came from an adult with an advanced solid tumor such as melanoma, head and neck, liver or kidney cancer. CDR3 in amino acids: CASSLYSSGVHGFLTDTQYF. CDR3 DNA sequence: TGTGCCAGCAGCTTATATTCTAGCGGGGTACACGGTTTCCTGACAGATACGCAGTATTTT.